The 3 T cell receptor beta chains below come from one sample, sequenced in a study of CD8 T cell repertoires and HIV-1 epitope variants. TCRdb's copy holds only in-frame clones and misses some; the assay was immunoSEQ multiplex PCR. The profile covers fewer than 5,000 clones, with 66% appearing a single time and more than 40% taken by the ten largest. The antigens for these receptors are not known. Material: cultured CD8+ T cells derived from PBMCs. The receptors originated from a male donor with HIV.

This sequence joins TRBV9 and TRBJ2-1; 9 bases fit TRBD2. The J segment lost 5 bases and the V segment lost 4 bases, leaving 7 bases of the junction unmatched. Germline assignment: CDR1 SGDLS and CDR2 YYNGEE. CDR3 size: 15 residues. The chain's CDR3 is CASSPSGRMDNEQFF. CDR3 coding DNA: TGTGCCAGCAGCCCCAGCGGGAGGATGGACAATGAGCAGTTCTTC.

The genes are TRBV7-2 and TRBJ2-3; no reliable D call. V lost 5 bases to trimming and J lost 6 bases, with 15 bases between them. The CDR3 consists of 14 residues. Germline V lookup: CDR1 SGHTA, CDR2 FQGNSA. CDR3 sequence (DNA): TGTGCCAGCAGCCATGGACGGCTCGCGGATACGCAGTATTTT. Translation gives CASSHGRLADTQYF.

Of note for this clone: Germline is not matched at one junction end, which may reflect a read error. This same CDR3 is encoded by further DNA sequences in the sample. V and J are TRBV7-3 and TRBJ1-2, with D unresolved. The CDR3 has 16 residues. The germline CDR1 and CDR2 sequences are SGHTA and FQGTGA. The CDR3 here is CASSQDPPDLDYGYTF. CDR3 sequence (DNA): TGCGCCAGCAGCCAAGATCCCCCAGACTTGGACTATGGCTACACCTTC.